This T cell receptor (beta chain) is drawn from a study of CD8 T cells in Susac syndrome. Study-wide results and caveats: The study recognized that the number of individuals in its TCR sequencing and HLA analysis was relatively small.

RNA, at roughly 0.45 to 1 ug, was reverse transcribed with random hexamers. TCRdb used MiXCR to reprocess the immunoSEQ multiplex PCR reads, holding one entry per CDR3 protein. Among about 190,000 distinct CDR3 sequences, 95% were seen once, and the ten largest hold 0.1%. The length of the CDR3 is 14 residues. Deletions cut 3 bases from V and 8 bases from J, with 14 bases between. Germline loops: CDR1 LNHNV, CDR2 YYDKDF (reference sequence). Details on this clonotype: Antigen unknown.

The sample comprised CD4+ T cells from PBMCs. This chain uses TRBV15 with TRBJ2-4; tentative D call: TRBD2 (6 bases). The source of this sequence is a human donor in good health. The CDR3 loop is CATSREGTPDIQYF. DNA for the CDR3: TGTGCCACCAGCAGGGAGGGGACTCCGGACATTCAGTACTTC.